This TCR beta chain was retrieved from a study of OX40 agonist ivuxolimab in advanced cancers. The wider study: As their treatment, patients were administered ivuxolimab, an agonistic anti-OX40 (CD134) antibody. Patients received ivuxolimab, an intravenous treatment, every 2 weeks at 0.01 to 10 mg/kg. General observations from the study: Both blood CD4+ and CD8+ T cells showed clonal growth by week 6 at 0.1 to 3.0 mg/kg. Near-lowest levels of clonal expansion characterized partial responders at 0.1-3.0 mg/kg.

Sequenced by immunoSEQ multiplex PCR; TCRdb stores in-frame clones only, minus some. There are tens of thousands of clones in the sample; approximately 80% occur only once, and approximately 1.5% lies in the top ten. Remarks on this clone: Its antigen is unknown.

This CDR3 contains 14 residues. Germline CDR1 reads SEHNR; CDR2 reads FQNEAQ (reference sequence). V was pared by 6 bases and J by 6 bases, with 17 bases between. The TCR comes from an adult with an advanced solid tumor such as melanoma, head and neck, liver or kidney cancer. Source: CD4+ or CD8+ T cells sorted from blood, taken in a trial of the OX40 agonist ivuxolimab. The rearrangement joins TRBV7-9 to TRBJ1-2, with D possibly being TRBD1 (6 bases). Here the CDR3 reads CASRSLTGLDGYTF. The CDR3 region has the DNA TGTGCCAGCAGATCACTAACAGGGCTGGATGGCTACACCTTC.